The rows below give T cell receptor beta chains drawn from one sample of a study of blood T cell repertoires in COVID-19. Measured with immunoSEQ multiplex PCR; TCRdb has only the in-frame clones, and not every one. The sample lists 250,000 to 300,000 clones; around four fifths were seen once. The sequencing sample was made of peripheral blood. These receptor sequences come from a man between 60 and 75 years old with acute or convalescent COVID-19. Both conserved end residues are part of each CDR3. Each record gives: J gene, V gene, D gene, CDR3 DNA, CDR3 protein. D genes are given only for firm matches.

J: TRBJ2-7
V: TRBV27
D: .
DNA: TGTGCCAGCAGTAGCGGGACAGGAAACGAGCAGTACTTC
CDR3: CASSSGTGNEQYF

J: TRBJ2-3
V: TRBV2
D: TRBD1
DNA: TGTGCCAGCACCCTAGACAGGGGCGGCACAGATACGCAGTATTTT
CDR3: CASTLDRGGTDTQYF

J: TRBJ1-2
V: TRBV28
D: TRBD1
DNA: TGTGCCAGCAGTTTAGGGACAGGGGTCAGCTATGGCTACACCTTC
CDR3: CASSLGTGVSYGYTF

J: TRBJ2-3
V: TRBV4-1
D: TRBD2
DNA: TGCGCCAGCAGCCAATTTGGGGTAGCGGGGGGGCCCACAGATACGCAGTATTTT
CDR3: CASSQFGVAGGPTDTQYF

J: TRBJ2-7
V: TRBV10-1
D: TRBD1
DNA: TGCGCCAGCAGTCTACAGGGGTGCGAGCAGTACTTC
CDR3: CASSLQGCEQYF

J: TRBJ2-7
V: TRBV5-4
D: TRBD2
DNA: TGTGCCAGCAGCCAAGGCGGGGGCTCCTACGAGCAGTACTTC
CDR3: CASSQGGGSYEQYF

J: TRBJ2-5
V: TRBV5-4
D: TRBD2
DNA: TGTGCCAGCAGCCGAGGACTAGGACAAGAGACCCAGTACTTC
CDR3: CASSRGLGQETQYF

J: TRBJ1-4
V: TRBV27
D: .
DNA: TGTGCCAGCAGTTTAACAGGGTGGACCTATGCAACTAATGAAAAACTGTTTTTT
CDR3: CASSLTGWTYATNEKLFF

J: TRBJ2-5
V: TRBV3-1/TRBV3-2
D: TRBD2
DNA: TGTGCCAGCAGCCAAGTAATGACTAGCGGTACCCAAGAGACCCAGTACTTC
CDR3: CASSQVMTSGTQETQYF

J: TRBJ2-7
V: TRBV27
D: TRBD1
DNA: TGTGCCAGCAGTTTAGGACAGGGAGACTACGAGCAGTACTTC
CDR3: CASSLGQGDYEQYF

J: TRBJ2-7
V: TRBV5-1
D: TRBD2
DNA: TGCGCCAGCAGTTCAGGGACTAGCGGATACTCCTACGAGCAGTACTTC
CDR3: CASSSGTSGYSYEQYF

J: TRBJ2-2
V: TRBV19
D: .
DNA: TGTGCCAGTAGTATTCTAGCCGGTAGCACCGGGGAGCTGTTTTTT
CDR3: CASSILAGSTGELFF

J: TRBJ2-7
V: TRBV10-3
D: TRBD1
DNA: TGTGCCATCAGTGAGTCGACAGGGGGATACGAGCAGTACTTC
CDR3: CAISESTGGYEQYF

J: TRBJ2-7
V: TRBV7-8
D: TRBD1
DNA: TGTGCCAGCAGGGCGTCCCGGACAGGGCCCTACGAGCAGTACTTC
CDR3: CASRASRTGPYEQYF

J: TRBJ1-3
V: TRBV11-3
D: .
DNA: TGTGCCAGCAGCTTAACAGGGACTGGAAACACCATATATTTT
CDR3: CASSLTGTGNTIYF

J: TRBJ1-2
V: TRBV11-2
D: .
DNA: TGTGCCACCGAGGCTGAAGACTACACCTTC
CDR3: CATEAEDYTF

J: TRBJ2-5
V: TRBV11-3
D: .
DNA: TGTGCCAGCAGCGGACTACAAGAGACCCAGTACTTC
CDR3: CASSGLQETQYF

J: TRBJ1-2
V: TRBV11-1
D: TRBD1
DNA: TGTGCCAGCAGCTCAAACAGGGGCAGAGGCTACACCTTC
CDR3: CASSSNRGRGYTF

J: TRBJ2-2
V: TRBV10-3
D: .
DNA: TGTGCCATCAGTGAGTCGACGCGGGAACCGAACACCGGGGAGCTGTTTTTT
CDR3: CAISESTREPNTGELFF

J: TRBJ2-3
V: TRBV15
D: .
DNA: TGTGCCACCAGCAGAGATGTGGGGGCTAGCGGCAGCACAGATACGCAGTATTTT
CDR3: CATSRDVGASGSTDTQYF

J: TRBJ2-3
V: TRBV10-3
D: .
DNA: TGTGCCATCAGTGAGCCCTTCACATCAGATACGCAGTATTTT
CDR3: CAISEPFTSDTQYF

J: TRBJ2-1
V: TRBV6-5
D: .
DNA: TGTGCCAGCACGCGGGGGCAGACCTACAATGAGCAGTTCTTC
CDR3: CASTRGQTYNEQFF

J: TRBJ2-7
V: TRBV10-3
D: .
DNA: TGTGCCATCAGTAGGGACATCTCCTACGAGCAGTACTTC
CDR3: CAISRDISYEQYF

J: TRBJ1-3
V: TRBV10-3
D: TRBD1
DNA: TGTGCCATCAGACCGGGACAGGGGAGCTCTGGAAACACCATATATTTT
CDR3: CAIRPGQGSSGNTIYF

J: TRBJ1-2
V: TRBV6-6
D: TRBD1
DNA: TGTGCCAGCAGTTACTCAACTATCGGACAGGATGAGAGCTACACCTTC
CDR3: CASSYSTIGQDESYTF

J: TRBJ1-2
V: TRBV6-6
D: TRBD1
DNA: TGTGCCAGCAGTCCGGACAGGGAACATGGCTACACCTTC
CDR3: CASSPDREHGYTF

J: TRBJ1-5
V: TRBV10-2
D: TRBD1
DNA: TGCGCCAGCAGCGAGACGAGACAGGGCCGCCTTGGACAGCCCCAGCATTTT
CDR3: CASSETRQGRLGQPQHF

J: TRBJ2-1
V: TRBV9
D: TRBD2
DNA: TGTGCCAGCCCCCCCGGACTAGCGGAGAGCGCTAGGAATGAGCAGTTCTTC
CDR3: CASPPGLAESARNEQFF

J: TRBJ1-1
V: TRBV6-2/TRBV6-3
D: .
DNA: TGTGCCAGCAGTTACAGGCCGGGAAACACTGAAGCTTTCTTT
CDR3: CASSYRPGNTEAFF

J: TRBJ1-2
V: TRBV6-5
D: TRBD1
DNA: TGTGCCAGCAAATTACAGGGGGATGGCTATGGCTACACCTTC
CDR3: CASKLQGDGYGYTF

J: TRBJ1-2
V: TRBV5-6
D: .
DNA: TGTGCCAGCAGCTTGAGGGGTTCCTATGGCTACACCTTC
CDR3: CASSLRGSYGYTF

J: TRBJ2-1
V: TRBV19
D: TRBD2
DNA: TGTGCCAGTAGTCCCCTGACTAGCGGGAGATATTCATACAATGAGCAGTTCTTC
CDR3: CASSPLTSGRYSYNEQFF